This section outlines one T cell receptor beta chain sequence together with its context. Its matching antigen is unknown. TCRdb's table, derived via immunoSEQ multiplex PCR, lists solely in-frame clones and lacks some. The table has some 50,000 clones, about 90% seen once. This entry comes from a study of OX40 agonist ivuxolimab in advanced cancers. Study in general: Intravenous ivuxolimab at 0.01 to 10 mg/kg was given to patients every 2 weeks.

The CDR3 totals 15 residues. Trimming took 2 bases from V and 0 from J, leaving 8 bases between them. Germline CDR1 and CDR2: SGDLS and YYNGEE. Study-level results: Partial responders at 0.1-3.0 mg/kg had among the lowest clonal expansion. Certain nonresponding patients likewise had low normalized T-cell clonal expansion.

The receptor was derived from an adult with an advanced solid tumor such as melanoma, head and neck, liver or kidney cancer. This sample comprised CD4+ or CD8+ T cells sorted from blood, obtained in a trial of the OX40 agonist ivuxolimab. The chain has TRBV9 and TRBJ1-4; D ambiguous. This chain's CDR3 is CASSVSSATNEKLFF. The CDR3 nucleotides are TGTGCCAGCAGCGTCTCAAGTGCAACTAATGAAAAACTGTTTTTT.